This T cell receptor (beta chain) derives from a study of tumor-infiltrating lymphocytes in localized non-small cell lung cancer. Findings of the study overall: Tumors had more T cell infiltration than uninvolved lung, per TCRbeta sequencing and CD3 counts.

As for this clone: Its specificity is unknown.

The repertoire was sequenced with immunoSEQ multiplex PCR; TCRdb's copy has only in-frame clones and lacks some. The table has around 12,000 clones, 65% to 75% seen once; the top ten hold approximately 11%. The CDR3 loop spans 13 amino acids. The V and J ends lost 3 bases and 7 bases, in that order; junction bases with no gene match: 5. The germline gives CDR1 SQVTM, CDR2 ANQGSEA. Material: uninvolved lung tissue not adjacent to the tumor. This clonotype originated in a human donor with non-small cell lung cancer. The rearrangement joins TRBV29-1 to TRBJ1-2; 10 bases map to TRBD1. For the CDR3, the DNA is TGCAGCGTTGAGGGACAGGGGTCGGGTGGCTACACCTTC. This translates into CSVEGQGSGGYTF.